A single TCR beta chain is shown here with its context. Its antigen is unknown. V lost 5 bases and J lost 4, with 11 bases in between. From germline, CDR1 is SGHTA and CDR2 FQGTGA. The CDR3 runs 13 residues. The data belong to a study of beta chain features in type 1 diabetes. The authors reverse transcribed all of the isolated RNA, so sequencing captured expressed TCRB transcripts. Sequenced by immunoSEQ multiplex PCR; TCRdb stores in-frame clones only, minus some. This table holds some 150,000 clones, under 60% found once. Study results and caveats: The study notes PCR might favor shorter templates equally in patients and controls. The naive, central memory and Treg TCRB repertoires showed an apparent similarity that was greater among patients than among healthy donors.

The sample consisted of Tregs from blood. The clonotype originates from a man younger than 30 in good health. The V call is TRBV7-3, the J call TRBJ1-2; the D gene is possibly TRBD1 (6 bases). CDR3 sequence (DNA): TGTGCCAGCAGCCCGGACAGTAGCTATGGCTACACCTTC. It encodes CASSPDSSYGYTF.